This TCR beta chain was captured by sequencing in a study of blood T cell repertoires in COVID-19. CDR1 is SGHTA and CDR2 is FQGNSA in the germline V gene. This CDR3 has 14 residues. V lost 7 bases to trimming and J lost 7 bases, with 17 bases between them. Clones were read by immunoSEQ multiplex PCR, and TCRdb kept only the in-frame ones, dropping some. Of roughly 200,000 clones listed, just under 90% are singletons. The sequence was obtained from a woman aged 30 to 39 with acute COVID-19. V is TRBV7-2 and J is TRBJ2-1; unclear D gene. Source material: PBMCs or T cells enriched from blood (not recorded which). The CDR3 coding sequence is TGTGCCAGCACCGACCCGAGGTTTGGGAATGAGCAGTTCTTC. It encodes CASTDPRFGNEQFF.